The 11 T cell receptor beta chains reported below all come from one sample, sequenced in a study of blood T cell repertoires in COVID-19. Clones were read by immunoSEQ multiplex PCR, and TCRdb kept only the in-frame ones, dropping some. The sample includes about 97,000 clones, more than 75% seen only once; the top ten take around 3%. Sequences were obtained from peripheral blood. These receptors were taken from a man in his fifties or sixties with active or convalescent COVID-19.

The CDR3 nucleotides are TGTGCCAGCAGCCTTGGACAGGGGAATCCACCCCTCCACTTT. It codes for CASSLGQGNPPLHF. The chain couples TRBV7-2 to TRBJ1-6, with 9 bases that match TRBD1. This CDR3 has 14 amino acids. CDR1 and CDR2 from the germline V gene are SGHTA and FQGNSA. V dropped 5 bases and J dropped 11; count of bases not matched to a gene: 7.

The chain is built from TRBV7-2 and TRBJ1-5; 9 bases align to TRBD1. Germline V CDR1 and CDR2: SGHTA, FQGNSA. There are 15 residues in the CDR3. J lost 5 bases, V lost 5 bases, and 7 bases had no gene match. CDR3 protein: CASSPGQGFYQPQHF. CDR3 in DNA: TGTGCCAGCAGCCCGGGACAGGGTTTTTATCAGCCCCAGCATTTT.

In DNA form, the CDR3 reads TGTGCCACCAGCAGAGATCCTAGCGGGCAAGAGACCCAGTACTTC. Encoded protein: CATSRDPSGQETQYF. This chain connects TRBV15 to TRBJ2-5, with 8 bases that match TRBD2. The germline CDR1 and CDR2 sequences are LNHNV and YYDKDF (reference sequence). The CDR3 covers 15 residues. V lost 0 bases and J lost 2; bases outside the gene matches: 2.

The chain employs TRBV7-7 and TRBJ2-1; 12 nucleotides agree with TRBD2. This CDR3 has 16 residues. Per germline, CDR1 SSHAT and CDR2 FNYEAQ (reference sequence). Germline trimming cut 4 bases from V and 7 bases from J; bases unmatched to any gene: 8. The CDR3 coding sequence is TGTGCCAGCAGCTCGCCACGGACTAGCGGGGTAAATGAGCAGTTCTTC. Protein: CASSSPRTSGVNEQFF.

The CDR3 DNA follows: TGTGCCAGCACCCGGACTAGCGGGGGGGCCGGTGGTGAGCAGTTCTTC. It specifies CASTRTSGGAGGEQFF. The rearrangement uses TRBV11-2 and TRBJ2-1; TRBD2 aligns across 15 bases. Germline lookup yields CDR1 SGHAT and CDR2 FQNNGV. With 7 bases clipped from V and 9 bases from J, the junction kept 10 bases outside the gene matches. CDR3 length equals 16 residues.

CDR3: CASSYRQDGSGNTIYF. The DNA of the CDR3 is TGTGCCAGCAGTTACCGACAGGACGGCTCTGGAAACACCATATATTTT. V gene TRBV6-5 combines with J gene TRBJ1-3; perhaps TRBD1 as D (6 bases). The V end lost 2 bases, the J end lost 0 bases, and 11 bases lay between the germline ends. This CDR3 has 16 residues. In germline, CDR1 is MNHEY, CDR2 SVGAGI.

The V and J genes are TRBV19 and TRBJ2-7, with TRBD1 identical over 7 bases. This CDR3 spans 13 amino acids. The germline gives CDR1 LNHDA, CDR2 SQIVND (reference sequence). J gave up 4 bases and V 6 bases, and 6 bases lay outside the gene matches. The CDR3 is CASRNGTVYEQYF. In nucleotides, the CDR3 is TGTGCCAGTAGAAACGGGACAGTTTACGAGCAGTACTTC.

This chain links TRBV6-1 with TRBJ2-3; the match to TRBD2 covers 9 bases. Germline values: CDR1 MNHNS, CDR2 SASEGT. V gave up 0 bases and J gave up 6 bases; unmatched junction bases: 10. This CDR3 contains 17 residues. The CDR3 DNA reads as TGTGCCAGCAGTGAAGCGGGCGGGGGGGCAGTGACGGATACGCAGTATTTT. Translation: CASSEAGGGAVTDTQYF.

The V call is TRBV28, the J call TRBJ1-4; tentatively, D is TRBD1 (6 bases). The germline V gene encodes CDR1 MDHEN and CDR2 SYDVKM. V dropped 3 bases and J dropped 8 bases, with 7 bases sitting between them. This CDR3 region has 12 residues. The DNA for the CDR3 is TGTGCCAGCAGTTTTCAGGGGGAAAAACTGTTTTTT. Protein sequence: CASSFQGEKLFF.

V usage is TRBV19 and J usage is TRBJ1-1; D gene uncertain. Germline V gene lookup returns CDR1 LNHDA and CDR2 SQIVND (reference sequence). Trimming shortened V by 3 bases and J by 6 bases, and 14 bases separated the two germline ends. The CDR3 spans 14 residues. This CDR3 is CASSMAWAVAEAFF. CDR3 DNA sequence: TGTGCCAGTAGTATGGCGTGGGCCGTCGCTGAAGCTTTCTTT. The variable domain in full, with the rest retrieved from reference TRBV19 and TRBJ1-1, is DGGITQSPKYLFRKEGQNVTLSCEQNLNHDAMYWYRQDPGQGLRLIYYSQIVNDFQKGDIAEGYSVSREKKESFPLTVTSAQKNPTAFYLCASSMAWAVAEAFFGQGTRLTVV.

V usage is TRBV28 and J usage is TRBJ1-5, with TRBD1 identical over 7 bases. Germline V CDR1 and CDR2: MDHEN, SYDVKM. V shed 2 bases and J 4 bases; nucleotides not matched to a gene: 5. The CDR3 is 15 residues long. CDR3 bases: TGTGCCAGCAGTTTAGCGGACAGGTCGAATCAGCCCCAGCATTTT. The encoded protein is CASSLADRSNQPQHF.